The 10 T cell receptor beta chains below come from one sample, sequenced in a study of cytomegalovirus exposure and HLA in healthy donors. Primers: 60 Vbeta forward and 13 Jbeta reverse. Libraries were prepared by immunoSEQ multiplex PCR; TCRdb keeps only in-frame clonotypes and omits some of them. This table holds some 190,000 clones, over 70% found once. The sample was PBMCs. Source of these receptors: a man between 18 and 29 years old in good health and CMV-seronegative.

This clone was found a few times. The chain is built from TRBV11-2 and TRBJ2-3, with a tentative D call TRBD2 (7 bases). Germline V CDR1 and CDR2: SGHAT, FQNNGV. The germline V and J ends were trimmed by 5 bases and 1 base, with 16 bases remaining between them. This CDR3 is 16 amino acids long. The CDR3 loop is CASSPRTGGGTDTQYF. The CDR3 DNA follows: TGTGCCAGCAGCCCGCGGACGGGGGGCGGCACAGATACGCAGTATTTT.

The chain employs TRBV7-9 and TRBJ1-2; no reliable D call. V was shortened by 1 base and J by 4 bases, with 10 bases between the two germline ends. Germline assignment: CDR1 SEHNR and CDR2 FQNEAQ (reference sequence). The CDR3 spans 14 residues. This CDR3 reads CASSLEWQFYGYTF. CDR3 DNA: TGTGCCAGCAGCTTAGAGTGGCAGTTCTATGGCTACACCTTC.

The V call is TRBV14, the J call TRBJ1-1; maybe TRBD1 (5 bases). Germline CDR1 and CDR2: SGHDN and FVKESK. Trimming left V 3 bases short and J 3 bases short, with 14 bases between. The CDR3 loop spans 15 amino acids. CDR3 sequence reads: CASSHIGVSDTEAFF. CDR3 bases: TGTGCCAGCAGCCATATAGGGGTCTCAGACACTGAAGCTTTCTTT.

CDR3 DNA sequence: TGTGCTAGTGGTATTCGGACAGGCGCCTATAATTCACCCCTCCACTTT. This sequence encodes CASGIRTGAYNSPLHF. The genes are TRBV12-5 and TRBJ1-6, with 7 bases matching TRBD1. The CDR3 sequence is 16 residues long. Germline trimming cut 5 bases from V and 2 bases from J; bases unmatched to any gene: 6. Germline V CDR1 and CDR2: LGHNT, FRNRAP.

The CDR3 is CASSQRQGRTDTQYF. The CDR3 region has the DNA TGCGCCAGCAGCCAAAGACAGGGCCGCACAGATACGCAGTATTTT. The gene calls are TRBV4-1 and TRBJ2-3; 7 nucleotides agree with TRBD1. Germline V CDR1 and CDR2: MGHRA, YSYEKL. V lost 2 bases to trimming and J lost 1 base; unmatched junction nucleotides: 3. CDR3 length equals 15 residues.

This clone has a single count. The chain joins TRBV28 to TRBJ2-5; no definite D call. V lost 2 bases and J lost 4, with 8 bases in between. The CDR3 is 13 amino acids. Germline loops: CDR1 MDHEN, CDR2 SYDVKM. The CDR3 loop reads CASSLIAPETQYF. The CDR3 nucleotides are TGTGCCAGCAGTTTAATAGCTCCAGAGACCCAGTACTTC. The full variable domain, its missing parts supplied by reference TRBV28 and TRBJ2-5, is DVKVTQSSRYLVKRTGEKVFLECVQDMDHENMFWYRQDPGLGLRLIYFSYDVKMKEKGDIPEGYSVSREKKERFSLILESASTNQTSMYLCASSLIAPETQYFGPGTRLLVL.

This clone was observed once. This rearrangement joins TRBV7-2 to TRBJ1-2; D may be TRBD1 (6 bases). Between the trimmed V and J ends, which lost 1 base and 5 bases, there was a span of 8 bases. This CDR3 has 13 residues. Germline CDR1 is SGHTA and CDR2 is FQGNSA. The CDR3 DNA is TGTGCCAGCAGCTTAGGGACAGAATATGGCTACACCTTC. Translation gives CASSLGTEYGYTF.

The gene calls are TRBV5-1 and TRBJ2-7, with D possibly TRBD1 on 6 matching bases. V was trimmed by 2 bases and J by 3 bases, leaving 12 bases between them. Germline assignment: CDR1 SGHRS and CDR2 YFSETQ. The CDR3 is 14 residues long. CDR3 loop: CASSLNRAFYEQYF. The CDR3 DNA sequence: TGCGCCAGCAGCTTAAACAGGGCGTTCTACGAGCAGTACTTC.

The CDR3 region has the DNA TGTGCCAGCAGTTATGGACAGGGCGGTGAAGCTTTCTTT. This codes for CASSYGQGGEAFF. This chain uses TRBV5-4 with TRBJ1-1; TRBD1 aligns across 8 bases. The germline gives CDR1 SGHNT, CDR2 YYREEE (reference sequence). This CDR3 comprises 13 residues. The ends lost 5 bases at V and 7 bases at J; junction bases unmatched: 7.

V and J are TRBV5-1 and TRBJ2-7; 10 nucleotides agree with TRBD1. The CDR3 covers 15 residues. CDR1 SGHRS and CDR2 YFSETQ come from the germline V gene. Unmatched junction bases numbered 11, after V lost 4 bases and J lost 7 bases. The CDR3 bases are TGCGCCAGCAGCAGGACCGGGACAGGGGTTTGGGAGCAGTACTTC. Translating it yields CASSRTGTGVWEQYF.